Reported below is one T cell receptor beta chain. The antigen remains undetermined. Stated time point: cycle 4 day 1 (C4D1), after less than seven weeks of nivolumab. Every one of the patients relapsed after autologous stem cell transplantation (brentuximab vedotin exposure was variable). The CDR3 consists of 16 residues. Trimming cost V 2 bases and J 0 bases, with 11 bases left between them. Germline lookup yields CDR1 MNHNY and CDR2 SVGAGI (reference sequence). Method: immunoSEQ multiplex PCR; TCRdb's copy keeps in-frame clones and lacks some. The sample lists approximately 65,000 clones; about 89% were seen once. These data originate in a study of PD-1 blockade in classical Hodgkin lymphoma. Study-wide points: Those patients who began receiving nivolumab less than 1 year after ASCT had lower diversity, and they were excluded.

Sequenced here: peripheral blood mononuclear cells (PBMCs), sampled before the fourth cycle of nivolumab. The TCR was taken from a human donor with classical Hodgkin lymphoma. This rearrangement joins TRBV6-6 to TRBJ1-3; perhaps TRBD1 as D (6 bases). This CDR3 reads CASSYAGDFSGNTIYF. The CDR3 DNA sequence: TGTGCCAGCAGTTACGCAGGGGACTTCTCTGGAAACACCATATATTTT.